The T cell receptor (beta chain) under discussion was sequenced for a study of blood T cell repertoires in COVID-19. On the study more broadly: There were acute and convalescent COVID-19 samples, and they came from the United States, Italy and Spain. PBMCs, B-cell-depleted T cells, or T cells provided the cDNA or gDNA that made up the material.

Original methodology: The assay estimated nucleated cells by amplifying reference gene primers. TCRdb's copy holds only in-frame clones and misses some; the assay was immunoSEQ multiplex PCR. Clonal size and the V and J genes are those of that table, whereas D and trimming came from the DNA. The sample has about 240,000 clones; roughly 77% are singletons. Germline V lookup: CDR1 SGHRS, CDR2 YFSETQ. The CDR3 consists of 14 residues. Trimming stripped 0 bases from V and 9 bases from J, with 13 bases between. V is TRBV5-1 and J is TRBJ2-4; possibly TRBD1 for D (6 bases). What was sequenced was peripheral blood. This receptor was taken from a woman over 75 with acute or convalescent COVID-19. Written as DNA, the CDR3 is TGCGCCAGCAGCTTGGGTAGGGGGAGCGGCATTCAGTACTTC. It encodes CASSLGRGSGIQYF.